This is a list of T cell receptor beta chains from one sample in a study of a mutant IDH1 vaccine in newly diagnosed glioma. Their specific antigens are unknown. The assay was immunoSEQ multiplex PCR, and TCRdb's table has in-frame clones only and misses some. The data show about 53,000 clones, with around four fifths seen just once and 6.5% to 9% held by the top ten. The specimen was PBMCs, collected from a glioma patient whose treatment included an IDH1 peptide vaccine. The receptor source for this set is a woman in her fifties or sixties with glioma. The CDR3 runs from the conserved cysteine through the conserved F or W. D genes are given only for firm matches. A clone size is listed for some rows: how often the clone was seen (once, few, many), or a class if it is expanded.

TGTGCCAGCAGTCCCCGGGACGGGCCCGCGTATGGCTACACCTTC | CASSPRDGPAYGYTF | TRBJ1-2 | - | - | TRBV6-1
TGTGCCAGCAGTGAAATAGGTCAAATTGGGTCACCCCTCCACTTT | CASSEIGQIGSPLHF | TRBJ1-6 | - | - | TRBV2
TGCAGCGTTTTGAGGGGGCAGGCCACTAAAGCTTTCTTT | CSVLRGQATKAFF | TRBJ1-1 | - | TRBD1 | TRBV29-1
TGCAGCGTTGGTACAGGAACCTACGAGCAGTACTTC | CSVGTGTYEQYF | TRBJ2-7 | once | - | TRBV29-1
TGTGCCAGCTCACCAAGGACGGGTTGGGACTTCGAGCAGTACTTC | CASSPRTGWDFEQYF | TRBJ2-7 | - | - | TRBV18
TGTGCCAGTAGCAAAAGGACAGACTTCGGAAACACCATATATTTT | CASSKRTDFGNTIYF | TRBJ1-3 | - | - | TRBV19
TGTGCCAGCAGCTTGGAAGAAGGGACAGGGGGCTTTTATGGCTACACCTTC | CASSLEEGTGGFYGYTF | TRBJ1-2 | - | TRBD1 | TRBV5-6
TGCGCCAGCAGCCAAGATGCGTTGGACCAGAGGGGGAATGAGCAGTTCTTC | CASSQDALDQRGNEQFF | TRBJ2-1 | - | - | TRBV4-3
TGCGCCAGCAGCCAAGGACAGGGGAACACTGAAGCTTTCTTT | CASSQGQGNTEAFF | TRBJ1-1 | - | TRBD1 | TRBV4-1
TGTGCCATCATGTCTAGCACCTACGAGCAGTACTTC | CAIMSSTYEQYF | TRBJ2-7 | - | - | TRBV10-3
TGTGCCACCGTGCTGGTCTATAGTAATGGCTACACCTTC | CATVLVYSNGYTF | TRBJ1-2 | few | - | TRBV7-2
TGTGCCAGCAGTTACTCGAGTGGGGGCAATCAGCCCCAGCATTTT | CASSYSSGGNQPQHF | TRBJ1-5 | - | - | TRBV6-5
TGTGCCAGCAGTTTAGGTGGGAGAGGCACTGAAGCTTTCTTT | CASSLGGRGTEAFF | TRBJ1-1 | - | - | TRBV27
TGTGCCAGCAGTGTTAGGCTCAGGGACACTGAAGCTTTCTTT | CASSVRLRDTEAFF | TRBJ1-1 | - | - | TRBV2
TGTGCCAGCAGTGTAGAGGCGGGGACTGAAGCTTTCTTT | CASSVEAGTEAFF | TRBJ1-1 | - | - | TRBV6-1
TGTGCCAGCAAAGATGAGGGGGCGCGAGGCTACACCTTC | CASKDEGARGYTF | TRBJ1-2 | - | TRBD1 | TRBV2
TGTGCCAGTAAGGGTGAGAAAGGGTATGGCTACACCTTC | CASKGEKGYGYTF | TRBJ1-2 | - | - | TRBV19
TGCGCCAGCAGCCTGCGTGCAGCCGGGACAGTGAACACTGAAGCTTTCTTT | CASSLRAAGTVNTEAFF | TRBJ1-1 | - | TRBD1 | TRBV4-1
TGTGCCAGCAGTGAGGCAGGGACTAACACAGATACGCAGTATTTT | CASSEAGTNTDTQYF | TRBJ2-3 | - | TRBD2 | TRBV2
TGTGCCAGCAGTTTGGAGGACTCAGGGTTAGGGCCCCAGCATTTT | CASSLEDSGLGPQHF | TRBJ1-5 | - | - | TRBV28
TGTGCCAGTAGTGACACCTTTAGCACAGATACGCAGTATTTT | CASSDTFSTDTQYF | TRBJ2-3 | - | - | TRBV19
TGTGCCAGCAGCTTACGGAGCGGGGGCTCCAACTACGAGCAGTACTTC | CASSLRSGGSNYEQYF | TRBJ2-7 | - | TRBD2 | TRBV7-2
TGTGCCAGTAGTATGACAGGGAACGGGTATGTCCAGCCCCAGCATTTT | CASSMTGNGYVQPQHF | TRBJ1-5 | - | TRBD1 | TRBV19
TGTGCCAGCGCTTGGGGAGGGGTCACTGAAGCTTTCTTT | CASAWGGVTEAFF | TRBJ1-1 | - | - | TRBV7-9
TGTGCCAGTAAGGTAGCGGGGGGAGAGACCCAGTACTTC | CASKVAGGETQYF | TRBJ2-5 | few | TRBD2 | TRBV11-3
TGCGCCAGCAGAGGACAGACTGGGGCCAACGTCCTGACTTTC | CASRGQTGANVLTF | TRBJ2-6 | - | - | TRBV5-1
TGTGCCAGCAGCGTAAAAGACAGGGTAACGAACACCGGGGAGCTGTTTTTT | CASSVKDRVTNTGELFF | TRBJ2-2 | once | TRBD1 | TRBV7-9
TGTGCCAGCAGCGAAGTTTTTCTCACCGGGGAGCTGTTTTTT | CASSEVFLTGELFF | TRBJ2-2 | - | - | TRBV6-1
TGTGCCATCAGTTTGGGACAGAGCAATCAGCCCCAGCATTTT | CAISLGQSNQPQHF | TRBJ1-5 | - | TRBD1 | TRBV10-3
TGTGCCAGCTCTAGGACAGGCGTAAGGGACACCGGGGAGCTGTTTTTT | CASSRTGVRDTGELFF | TRBJ2-2 | - | TRBD1 | TRBV27
TGTGCTAGTGGTTTGGTACACAGCGGCAACACTGAAGCTTTCTTT | CASGLVHSGNTEAFF | TRBJ1-1 | few | - | TRBV12-5
TGTGCCAGCAGCGTCGGAGGGAGGGAGCCCCAGCATTTT | CASSVGGREPQHF | TRBJ1-5 | - | - | TRBV9
TGCGCCAGCAGCGCAACAGGGCAAGAGACCCAGTACTTC | CASSATGQETQYF | TRBJ2-5 | - | - | TRBV5-1
TGCGCCAGCAGCCACGGCCTGACAGGGCGCCCGAATTCACCCCTCCACTTT | CASSHGLTGRPNSPLHF | TRBJ1-6 | - | TRBD1 | TRBV4-1
TGTGCCAGCAGTTTCTCGTCTACAAGCTACACCTTC | CASSFSSTSYTF | TRBJ1-2 | - | - | TRBV28
TGTGCCAGCAGTTTCCGCCAGGGGAATCAGCCCCAGCATTTT | CASSFRQGNQPQHF | TRBJ1-5 | few | - | TRBV27
TGTGCCAGCAGCCGGGACAGAACTAATGAAAAACTGTTTTTT | CASSRDRTNEKLFF | TRBJ1-4 | few | TRBD1 | TRBV2
TGTGCCAGCAGTCTACAGGGGGCTAAAGGAAACACCATATATTTT | CASSLQGAKGNTIYF | TRBJ1-3 | few | TRBD1 | TRBV6-5
TGTGCCAGCAGCCCCCGTACAGGGAGAACCTACGAGCAGTACTTC | CASSPRTGRTYEQYF | TRBJ2-7 | few | - | TRBV7-6
TGTGCCAGCAGTTATGACAGGGGTAACACTGAAGCTTTCTTT | CASSYDRGNTEAFF | TRBJ1-1 | - | TRBD1 | TRBV2
TGCGCCAGCAGCCGGGACAGGGTTGGTGCTAATGAAAAACTGTTTTTT | CASSRDRVGANEKLFF | TRBJ1-4 | - | TRBD1 | TRBV5-1
TGTGCCAGCAGCCCCACGAGAGATTTAAACACCATATATTTT | CASSPTRDLNTIYF | TRBJ1-3 | - | - | TRBV7-2